The next 5 T cell receptor beta chains were all read from a single sample in a study of T cell changes during pregnancy in multiple sclerosis. Sequencing was performed with immunoSEQ multiplex PCR; in TCRdb, only in-frame clones are kept and a portion is missing. The table has 75,000 to 80,000 clones, 90% to 95% seen once. This material consisted of peripheral blood, taken after pregnancy. These TCRs come from a female donor in good health, enrolled as a control in a pregnancy study.

The gene calls are TRBV6-4 and TRBJ2-1; TRBD2 aligns across 7 bases. V lost 0 bases to trimming and J lost 9 bases; unmatched junction nucleotides: 5. From germline, CDR1 is MRHNA and CDR2 SNTAGT. The CDR3 spans 14 residues. The CDR3 protein is CASSDSTGGGEQFF. For the CDR3, the DNA is TGTGCCAGCAGTGACTCGACGGGAGGAGGTGAGCAGTTCTTC.

The CDR3 spells CASSSNGGMGGYTF. For the CDR3, the DNA is TGTGCCAGCAGCTCCAATGGGGGCATGGGTGGCTACACCTTC. The chain recombines TRBV5-4 with TRBJ1-2; TRBD1 is a possible D gene (6 bases). From germline, CDR1 is SGHNT and CDR2 YYREEE (reference sequence). V was pared by 3 bases and J by 7 bases, with 16 bases between. The CDR3 spans 14 residues.

J is TRBJ2-5 and V is TRBV11-2; weak D call: TRBD1 (5 bases). The CDR3 has 14 residues. CDR1 and CDR2 (germline): SGHAT, FQNNGV. Trimming removed 6 bases at V and 5 bases at J, with 16 bases between. The CDR3 loop reads CASSMSRGLETQYF. Here the CDR3 DNA reads TGTGCCAGCAGTATGTCAAGGGGTCTGGAGACCCAGTACTTC.

The CDR3 is CASSQGRQAEAFF. CDR3 bases: TGTGCCAGCAGCCAAGGCCGACAAGCTGAAGCTTTCTTT. The rearrangement uses TRBV4-2 and TRBJ1-1; no reliable D call. CDR3 length: 13 residues. Germline loops: CDR1 LGHNA, CDR2 YNFKEQ. V was shortened by 1 base and J by 6 bases, with 9 bases between the two germline ends.

The chain combines TRBV19 with TRBJ2-5, with TRBD2 identical over 8 bases. Germline loops: CDR1 LNHDA, CDR2 SQIVND (reference sequence). The CDR3 totals 14 residues. J gave up 4 bases and V 6 bases, and 7 bases lay outside the gene matches. The CDR3 nucleotides are TGTGCCAGTAGAGGGCGGGGGGCCGGAGAGACCCAGTACTTC. Translating gives CASRGRGAGETQYF.